The sequence of this T cell receptor beta chain was determined in a study of OX40 agonist ivuxolimab in advanced cancers. Looking at the study overall: Intravenous ivuxolimab at 0.01 to 10 mg/kg was given to patients every 2 weeks. General study findings and limits: The study observed clonal expansion of CD4+ and CD8+ blood T cells by week 6 at 0.1 to 3.0 mg/kg. The authors also found low normalized T-cell clonal expansion in some nonresponders.

In regard to this clone: The antigen is not known.

Trimming left V 7 bases short and J 4 bases short, with 20 bases between. The CDR3 has 15 residues. Per germline, CDR1 SGHVT and CDR2 SQSDAQ. Profiled with immunoSEQ multiplex PCR; TCRdb holds only in-frame clones, not every one. This table has tens of thousands of clones, more than 80% appearing once. The rearrangement links TRBV7-4 to TRBJ2-7; D not resolved. This TCR was recovered from an adult with an advanced solid tumor such as melanoma, head and neck, liver or kidney cancer. Source: CD4+ or CD8+ T cells sorted from blood, taken in a trial of the OX40 agonist ivuxolimab. DNA for the CDR3: TGTGCCAGCAACCCTAGTAAGCCACCTACTTACGAGCAGTACTTC. Protein: CASNPSKPPTYEQYF.